Listed below are T cell receptor beta chains from one sample, sequenced in a study of cytomegalovirus exposure and HLA in healthy donors. Generated by immunoSEQ multiplex PCR, the TCRdb table keeps only in-frame clones and is missing some. The data show 200,000 or so clones, approximately 80% seen once. Material: PBMCs. Receptors originate from a boy between 2 and 10 years old in good health and CMV-seronegative. CDR3s include the opening cysteine and the closing phenylalanine or tryptophan. The D gene is left open where the match is weak. Size is omitted from some rows. Given values are once, few, many or a class for expanded clones.

J,V,D,size,CDR3,DNA
TRBJ1-2,TRBV9,.,.,CASSPSGLDYGYTF,TGTGCCAGCAGCCCCTCGGGTTTGGACTATGGCTACACCTTC
TRBJ2-4,TRBV11-2,TRBD1,.,CASSLDRARQGQQIQYF,TGTGCCAGCAGCTTAGATCGGGCCCGACAGGGCCAACAAATTCAGTACTTC
TRBJ2-3,TRBV7-2,.,.,CASSRILSGSYTQYF,TGTGCCAGCAGCCGCATACTCAGTGGGAGTTATACGCAGTATTTT
TRBJ1-6,TRBV7-2,TRBD1,.,CASSQNSGQGMVYNSPLHF,TGTGCCAGCAGCCAAAACTCCGGACAGGGAATGGTTTATAATTCACCCCTCCACTTT
TRBJ2-1,TRBV4-1,TRBD2,.,CASSQEGGRGVKNEQFF,TGCGCCAGCAGCCAAGAGGGGGGGCGGGGGGTCAAAAATGAGCAGTTCTTC
TRBJ2-3,TRBV6-1,TRBD1,.,CADRGFTDTQYF,TGTGCCGACAGGGGGTTCACAGATACGCAGTATTTT
TRBJ1-2,TRBV7-2,.,.,CASSAQGYRYGYTF,TGTGCCAGCAGCGCACAGGGATATCGCTATGGCTACACCTTC
TRBJ2-3,TRBV27,.,.,CASSLLGANTQYF,TGTGCCAGCAGTTTACTGGGGGCGAATACGCAGTATTTT
TRBJ2-7,TRBV5-4,.,once,CASSWYGTPYEQYF,TGTGCCAGCAGCTGGTACGGGACTCCGTACGAGCAGTACTTC
TRBJ1-2,TRBV7-9,.,.,CASSSLEAFYGYTF,TGTGCCAGCAGCTCTCTAGAAGCCTTCTATGGCTACACCTTC
TRBJ2-2,TRBV29-1,.,few,CSVETGSGELFF,TGCAGCGTTGAAACAGGCTCCGGGGAGCTGTTTTTT
TRBJ2-5,TRBV7-2,.,.,CASSYRGRVRETQYF,TGTGCCAGCAGTTACAGAGGCAGGGTACGGGAGACCCAGTACTTC
TRBJ1-5,TRBV2,.,.,CASLIRQPYSNQPQHF,TGTGCCAGCCTAATAAGACAGCCCTATAGCAATCAGCCCCAGCATTTT
TRBJ2-1,TRBV9,.,once,CASSVGLMSSYNEQFF,TGTGCCAGCAGCGTAGGACTTATGAGCTCCTACAATGAGCAGTTCTTC
TRBJ1-2,TRBV5-4,.,few,CASSLVGHDLGYTF,TGTGCCAGCAGCTTGGTGGGCCACGACCTAGGCTACACCTTC
TRBJ2-7,TRBV10-3,TRBD1,.,CAISELLGTGLYEQYF,TGTGCCATCAGTGAGCTACTGGGGACAGGGCTCTACGAGCAGTACTTC
TRBJ1-3,TRBV7-8,.,.,CASSPGGSGNTIYF,TGTGCCAGCAGCCCCGGGGGCTCTGGAAACACCATATATTTT
TRBJ2-1,TRBV20-1,.,once,CSARGPNEQFF,TGCAGTGCTAGGGGCCCGAATGAGCAGTTCTTC
TRBJ2-5,TRBV4-1,.,.,CASSQVGRGDETQYF,TGCGCCAGCAGCCAAGTAGGTCGGGGAGACGAGACCCAGTACTTC
TRBJ2-7,TRBV15,.,.,CATSSQRRGYEQYF,TGTGCCACCAGCAGCCAGCGCCGGGGCTACGAGCAGTACTTC
TRBJ2-7,TRBV7-9,.,.,CASSRGGQPYEQYF,TGTGCCAGCAGCAGGGGGGGGCAGCCCTACGAGCAGTACTTC
TRBJ2-2,TRBV7-2,TRBD2,once,CASSLLRAAGETGELFF,TGTGCCAGCAGCTTACTTCGGGCAGCGGGGGAGACCGGGGAGCTGTTTTTT